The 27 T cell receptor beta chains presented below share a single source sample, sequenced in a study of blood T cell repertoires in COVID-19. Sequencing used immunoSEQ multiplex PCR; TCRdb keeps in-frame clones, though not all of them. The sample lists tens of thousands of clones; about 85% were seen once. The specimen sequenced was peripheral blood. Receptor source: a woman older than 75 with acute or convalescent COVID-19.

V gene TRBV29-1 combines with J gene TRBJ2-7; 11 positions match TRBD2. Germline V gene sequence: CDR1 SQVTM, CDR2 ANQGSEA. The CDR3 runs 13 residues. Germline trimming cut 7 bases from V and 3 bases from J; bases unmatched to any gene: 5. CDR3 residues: CSGVSGRDYEQYF. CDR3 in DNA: TGCAGCGGTGTTAGCGGGAGGGACTACGAGCAGTACTTC.

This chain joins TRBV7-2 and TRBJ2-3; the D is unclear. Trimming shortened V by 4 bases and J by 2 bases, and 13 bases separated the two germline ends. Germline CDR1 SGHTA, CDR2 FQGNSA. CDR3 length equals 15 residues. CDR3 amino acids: CASSSRIQDTDTQYF. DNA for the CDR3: TGTGCCAGCAGCTCCAGGATCCAAGACACAGATACGCAGTATTTT.

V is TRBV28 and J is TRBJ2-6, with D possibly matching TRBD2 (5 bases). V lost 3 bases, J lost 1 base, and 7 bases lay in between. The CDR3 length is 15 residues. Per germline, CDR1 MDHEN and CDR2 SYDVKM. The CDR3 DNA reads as TGTGCCAGCAGTTTCCCGGGATCTGGGGCCAACGTCCTGACTTTC. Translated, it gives CASSFPGSGANVLTF.

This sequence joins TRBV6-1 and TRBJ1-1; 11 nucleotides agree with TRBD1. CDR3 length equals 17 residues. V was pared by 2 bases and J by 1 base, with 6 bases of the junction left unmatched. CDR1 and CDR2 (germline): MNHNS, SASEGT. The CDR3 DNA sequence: TGTGCCAGCAGTGAACGGACAGGGGGCGCAGGGAACACTGAAGCTTTCTTT. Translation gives CASSERTGGAGNTEAFF.

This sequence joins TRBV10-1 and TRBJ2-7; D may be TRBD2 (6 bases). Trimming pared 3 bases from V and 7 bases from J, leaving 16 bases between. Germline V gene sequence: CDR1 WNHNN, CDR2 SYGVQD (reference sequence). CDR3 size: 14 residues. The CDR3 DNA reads TGCGCCAGCAGTGACCCGGACGGGAGAGATGAGCAGTACTTC. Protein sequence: CASSDPDGRDEQYF.

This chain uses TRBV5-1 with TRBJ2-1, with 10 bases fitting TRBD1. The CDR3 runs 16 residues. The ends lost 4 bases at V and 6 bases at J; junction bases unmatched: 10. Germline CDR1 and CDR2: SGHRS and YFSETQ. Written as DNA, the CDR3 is TGCGCCAGCAGCCTCGCGTCTGGGACAGGGGCCAATGAGCAGTTCTTC. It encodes CASSLASGTGANEQFF. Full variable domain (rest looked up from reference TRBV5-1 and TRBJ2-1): KAGVTQTPRYLIKTRGQQVTLSCSPISGHRSVSWYQQTPGQGLQFLFEYFSETQRNKGNFPGRFSGRQFSNSRSEMNVSTLELGDSALYLCASSLASGTGANEQFFGPGTRLTVL.

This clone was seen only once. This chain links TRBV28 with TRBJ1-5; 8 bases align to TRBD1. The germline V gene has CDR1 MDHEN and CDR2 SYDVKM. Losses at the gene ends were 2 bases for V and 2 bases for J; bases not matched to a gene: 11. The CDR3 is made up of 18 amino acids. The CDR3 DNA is TGTGCCAGCAGTTTAGGGGTGGACAGGGAATGGGGCAATCAGCCCCAGCATTTT. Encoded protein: CASSLGVDREWGNQPQHF.

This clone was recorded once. CDR3 loop: CASSLWSLEPDTQYF. The CDR3, as DNA: TGTGCCAGCAGCCTGTGGAGTCTCGAACCAGATACGCAGTATTTT. The rearrangement links TRBV4-2 to TRBJ2-3; D is ambiguous. Germline CDR1 LGHNA, CDR2 YNFKEQ. There are 15 residues in the CDR3. V was clipped by 4 bases and J by 4 bases, with 15 bases between them.

CDR3 DNA sequence: TGTGCCTGGAGTGTAAGACAGGGGGTCACAGATACGCAGTATTTT. Protein product: CAWSVRQGVTDTQYF. J is TRBJ2-3 and V is TRBV30, with 9 nucleotides matching TRBD1. Germline lookup yields CDR1 GTSNPN and CDR2 SVGIG (reference sequence). Trimming at V came to 0 bases and at J to 2 bases, leaving 3 bases not matched to a gene. This CDR3 has 15 residues.

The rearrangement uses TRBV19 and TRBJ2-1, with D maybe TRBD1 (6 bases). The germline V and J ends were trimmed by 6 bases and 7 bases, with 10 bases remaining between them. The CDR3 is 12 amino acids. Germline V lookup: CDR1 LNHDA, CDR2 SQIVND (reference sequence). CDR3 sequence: CASRQGRNEQFF. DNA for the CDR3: TGTGCCAGTAGGCAGGGGAGAAATGAGCAGTTCTTC.

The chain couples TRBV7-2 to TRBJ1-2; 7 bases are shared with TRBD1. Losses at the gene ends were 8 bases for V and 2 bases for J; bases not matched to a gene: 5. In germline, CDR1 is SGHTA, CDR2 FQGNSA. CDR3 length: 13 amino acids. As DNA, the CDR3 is TGTGCCAGCTCGGGACAGATGAACTATGGCTACACCTTC. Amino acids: CASSGQMNYGYTF.

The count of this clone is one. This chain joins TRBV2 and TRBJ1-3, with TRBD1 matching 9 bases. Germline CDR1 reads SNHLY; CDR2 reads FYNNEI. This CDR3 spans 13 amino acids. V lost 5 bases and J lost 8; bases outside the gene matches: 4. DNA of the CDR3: TGTGCCAGCAGTAGGACAGGGGTTGACACCATATATTTT. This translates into CASSRTGVDTIYF.

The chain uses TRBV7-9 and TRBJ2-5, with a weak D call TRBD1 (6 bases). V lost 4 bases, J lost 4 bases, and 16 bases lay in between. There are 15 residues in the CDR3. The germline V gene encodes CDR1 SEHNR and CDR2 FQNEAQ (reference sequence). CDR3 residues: CASSSLPGAPETQYF. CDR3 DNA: TGTGCCAGCAGCTCCCTCCCAGGGGCCCCAGAGACCCAGTACTTC.

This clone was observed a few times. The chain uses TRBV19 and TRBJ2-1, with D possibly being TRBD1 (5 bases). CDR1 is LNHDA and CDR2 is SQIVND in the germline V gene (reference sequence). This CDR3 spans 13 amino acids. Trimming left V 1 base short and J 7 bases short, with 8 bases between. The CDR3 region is CASSIGGPNEQFF. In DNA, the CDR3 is TGTGCCAGTAGTATAGGGGGCCCGAATGAGCAGTTCTTC.

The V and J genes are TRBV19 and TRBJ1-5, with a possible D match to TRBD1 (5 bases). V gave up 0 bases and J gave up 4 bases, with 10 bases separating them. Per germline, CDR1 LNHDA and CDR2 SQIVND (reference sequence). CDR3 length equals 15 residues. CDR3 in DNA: TGTGCCAGTAGTATAGAAGGGGTGGAAAATCAGCCCCAGCATTTT. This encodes CASSIEGVENQPQHF.

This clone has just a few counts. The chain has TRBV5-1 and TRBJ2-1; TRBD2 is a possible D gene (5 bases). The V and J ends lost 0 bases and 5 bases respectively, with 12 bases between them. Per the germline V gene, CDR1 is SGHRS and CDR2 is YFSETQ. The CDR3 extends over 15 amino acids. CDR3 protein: CASSLGATTNNEQFF. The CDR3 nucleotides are TGCGCCAGCAGCTTGGGAGCGACTACCAACAATGAGCAGTTCTTC. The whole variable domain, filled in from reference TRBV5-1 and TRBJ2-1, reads KAGVTQTPRYLIKTRGQQVTLSCSPISGHRSVSWYQQTPGQGLQFLFEYFSETQRNKGNFPGRFSGRQFSNSRSEMNVSTLELGDSALYLCASSLGATTNNEQFFGPGTRLTVL.

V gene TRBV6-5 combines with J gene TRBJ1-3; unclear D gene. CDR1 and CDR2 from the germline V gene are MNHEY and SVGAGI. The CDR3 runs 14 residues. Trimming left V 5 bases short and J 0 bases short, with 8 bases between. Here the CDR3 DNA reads TGTGCCAGCAGTCCCGGGGTCTCTGGAAACACCATATATTTT. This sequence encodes CASSPGVSGNTIYF.

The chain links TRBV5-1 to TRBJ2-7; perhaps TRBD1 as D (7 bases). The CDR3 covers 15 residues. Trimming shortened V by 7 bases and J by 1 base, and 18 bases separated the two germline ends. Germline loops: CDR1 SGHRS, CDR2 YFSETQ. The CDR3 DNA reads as TGCGCCAGCCACTGGGGGGACAGAGATTCCTACGAGCAGTACTTC. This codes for CASHWGDRDSYEQYF.

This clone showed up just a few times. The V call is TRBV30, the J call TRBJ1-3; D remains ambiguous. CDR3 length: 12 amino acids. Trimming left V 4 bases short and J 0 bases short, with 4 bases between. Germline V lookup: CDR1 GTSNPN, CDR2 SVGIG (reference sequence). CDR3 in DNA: TGTGCCTGGACCCACTCTGGAAACACCATATATTTT. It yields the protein CAWTHSGNTIYF. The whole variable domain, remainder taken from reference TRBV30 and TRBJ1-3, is SQTIHQWPATLVQPVGSPLSLECTVEGTSNPNLYWYRQAAGRGLQLLFYSVGIGQISSEVPQNLSASRPQDRQFILSSKKLLLSDSGFYLCAWTHSGNTIYFGEGSWLTVV.

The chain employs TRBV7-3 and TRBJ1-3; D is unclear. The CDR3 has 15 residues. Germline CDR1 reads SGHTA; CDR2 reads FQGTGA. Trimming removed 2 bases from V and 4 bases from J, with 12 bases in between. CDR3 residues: CASSLVPGGGNTIYF. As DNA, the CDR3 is TGTGCCAGCAGCTTAGTTCCAGGAGGCGGAAACACCATATATTTT.

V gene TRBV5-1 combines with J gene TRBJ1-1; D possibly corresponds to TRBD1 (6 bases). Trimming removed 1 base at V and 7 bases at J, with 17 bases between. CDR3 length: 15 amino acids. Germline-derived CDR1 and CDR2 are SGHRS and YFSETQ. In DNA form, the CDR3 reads TGCGCCAGCAGCTTGAAAGGGCCAGGGGCCGGTGAAGCTTTCTTT. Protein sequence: CASSLKGPGAGEAFF.

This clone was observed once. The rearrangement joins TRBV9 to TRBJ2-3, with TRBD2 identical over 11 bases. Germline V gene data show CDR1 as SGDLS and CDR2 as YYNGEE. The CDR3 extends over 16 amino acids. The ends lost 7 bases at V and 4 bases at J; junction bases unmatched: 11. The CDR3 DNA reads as TGTGCCAGCGGGATTTTAGCGGGGGGGCACGCAGATACGCAGTATTTT. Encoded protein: CASGILAGGHADTQYF.

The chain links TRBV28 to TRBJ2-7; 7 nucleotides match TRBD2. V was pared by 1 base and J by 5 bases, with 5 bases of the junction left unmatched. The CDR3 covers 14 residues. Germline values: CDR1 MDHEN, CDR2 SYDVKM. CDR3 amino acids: CASSLLGEGNEQYF. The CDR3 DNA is TGTGCCAGCAGTTTATTGGGGGAGGGTAACGAGCAGTACTTC.

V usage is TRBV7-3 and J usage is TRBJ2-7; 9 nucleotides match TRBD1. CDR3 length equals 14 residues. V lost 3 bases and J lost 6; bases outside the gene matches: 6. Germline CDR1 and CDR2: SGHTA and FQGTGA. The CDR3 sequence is CASSLDNRGREQYF. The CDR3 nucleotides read TGTGCCAGCAGCTTGGATAACAGGGGGCGCGAGCAGTACTTC.

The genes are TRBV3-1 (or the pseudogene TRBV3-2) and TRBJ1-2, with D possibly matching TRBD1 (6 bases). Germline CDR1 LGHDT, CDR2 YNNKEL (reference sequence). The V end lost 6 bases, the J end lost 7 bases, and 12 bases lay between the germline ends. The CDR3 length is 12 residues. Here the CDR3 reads CASRPLRGGYTF. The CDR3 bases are TGTGCCAGCAGGCCCCTCAGGGGTGGCTACACCTTC.

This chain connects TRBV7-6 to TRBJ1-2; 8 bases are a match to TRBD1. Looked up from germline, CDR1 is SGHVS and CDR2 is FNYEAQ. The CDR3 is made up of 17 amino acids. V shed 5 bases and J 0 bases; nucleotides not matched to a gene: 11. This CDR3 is CASSALQGGPSNYGYTF. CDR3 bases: TGTGCCAGCAGCGCTTTACAGGGGGGCCCTTCTAACTATGGCTACACCTTC.

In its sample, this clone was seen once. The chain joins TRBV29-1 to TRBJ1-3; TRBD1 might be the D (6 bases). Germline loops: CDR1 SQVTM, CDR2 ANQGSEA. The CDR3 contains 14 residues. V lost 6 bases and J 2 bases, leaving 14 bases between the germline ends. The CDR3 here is CSVRYRAAGNTIYF. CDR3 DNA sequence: TGCAGCGTCCGCTACAGGGCGGCTGGAAACACCATATATTTT.